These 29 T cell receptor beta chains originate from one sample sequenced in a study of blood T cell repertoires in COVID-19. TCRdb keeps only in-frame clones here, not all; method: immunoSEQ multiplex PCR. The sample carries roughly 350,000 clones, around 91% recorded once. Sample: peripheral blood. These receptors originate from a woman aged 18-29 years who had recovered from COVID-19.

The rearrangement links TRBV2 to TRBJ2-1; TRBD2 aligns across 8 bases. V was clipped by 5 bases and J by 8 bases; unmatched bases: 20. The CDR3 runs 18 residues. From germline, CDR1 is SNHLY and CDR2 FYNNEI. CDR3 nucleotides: TGTGCCAGCAGTAACCTTAGAATGTTGGGACTAGTTAACCATGAGCAGTTCTTC. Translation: CASSNLRMLGLVNHEQFF.

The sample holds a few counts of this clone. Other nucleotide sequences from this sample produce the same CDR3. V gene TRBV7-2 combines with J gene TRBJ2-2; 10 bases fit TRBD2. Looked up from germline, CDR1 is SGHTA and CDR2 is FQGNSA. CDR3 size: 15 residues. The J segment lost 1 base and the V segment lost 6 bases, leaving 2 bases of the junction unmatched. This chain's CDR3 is CASSWTSGNTGELFF. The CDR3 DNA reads TGTGCCAGCAGTTGGACTAGCGGGAACACCGGGGAGCTGTTTTTT.

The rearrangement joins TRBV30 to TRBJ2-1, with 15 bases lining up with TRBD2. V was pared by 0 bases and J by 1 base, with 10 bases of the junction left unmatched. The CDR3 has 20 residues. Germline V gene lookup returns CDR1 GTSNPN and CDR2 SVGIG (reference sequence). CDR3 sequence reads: CAWSVRIGTSGRSSYNEQFF. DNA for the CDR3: TGTGCCTGGAGTGTCCGAATCGGGACTAGCGGGAGGTCGTCCTACAATGAGCAGTTCTTC.

The CDR3 bases are TGTGCCAGCAGCCAAGTGGCGGAGGGGATGGCGGATGAGCAGTTCTTC. Translation gives CASSQVAEGMADEQFF. The chain combines TRBV3-1 (or the pseudogene TRBV3-2) with TRBJ2-1; a weak D match, TRBD2 (6 bases). V gave up 1 base and J gave up 8 bases, with 18 bases separating them. CDR1 LGHDT and CDR2 YNNKEL come from the germline V gene (reference sequence). CDR3 length: 16 residues.

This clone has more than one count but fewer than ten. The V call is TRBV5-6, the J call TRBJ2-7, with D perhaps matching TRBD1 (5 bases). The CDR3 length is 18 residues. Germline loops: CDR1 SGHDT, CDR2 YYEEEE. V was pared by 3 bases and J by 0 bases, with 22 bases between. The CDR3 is CASSSKRVHLRGSYEQYV. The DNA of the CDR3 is TGTGCCAGCAGCTCTAAAAGAGTACACCTAAGGGGCTCCTACGAGCAGTACGTC.

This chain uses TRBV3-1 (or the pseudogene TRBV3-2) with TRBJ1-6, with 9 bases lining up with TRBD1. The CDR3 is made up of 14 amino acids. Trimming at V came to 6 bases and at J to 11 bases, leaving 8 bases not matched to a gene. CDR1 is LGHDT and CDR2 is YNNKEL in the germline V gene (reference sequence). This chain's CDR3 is CASSRDRVIAPLHF. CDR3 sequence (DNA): TGTGCCAGCAGTCGGGACAGGGTTATTGCACCCCTCCACTTT.

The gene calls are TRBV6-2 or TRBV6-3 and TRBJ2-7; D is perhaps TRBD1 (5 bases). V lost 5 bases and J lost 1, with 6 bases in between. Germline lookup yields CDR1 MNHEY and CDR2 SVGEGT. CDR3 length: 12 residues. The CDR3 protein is CASSGQSYEQYV. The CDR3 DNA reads TGTGCCAGCAGTGGACAATCCTACGAGCAGTACGTC.

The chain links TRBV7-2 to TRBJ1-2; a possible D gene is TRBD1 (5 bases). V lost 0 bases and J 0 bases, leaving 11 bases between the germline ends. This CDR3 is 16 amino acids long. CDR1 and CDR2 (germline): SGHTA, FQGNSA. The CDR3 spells CASSLARTNANYGYTF. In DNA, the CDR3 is TGTGCCAGCAGCTTAGCCCGGACAAACGCTAACTATGGCTACACCTTC.

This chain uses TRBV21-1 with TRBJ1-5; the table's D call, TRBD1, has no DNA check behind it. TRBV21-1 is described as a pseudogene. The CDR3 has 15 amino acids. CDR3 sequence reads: CASSRTTGGGQPQHF. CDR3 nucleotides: TGTGCCAGCAGCAGAACGACAGGGGGAGGCCAGCCCCAGCATTTT.

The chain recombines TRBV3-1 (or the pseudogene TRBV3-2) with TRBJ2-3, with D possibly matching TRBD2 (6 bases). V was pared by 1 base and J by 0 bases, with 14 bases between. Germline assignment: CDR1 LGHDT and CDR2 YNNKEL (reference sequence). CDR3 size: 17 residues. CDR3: CASSQGLAGISTDTQYF. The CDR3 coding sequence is TGTGCCAGCAGCCAAGGGCTCGCGGGAATCAGCACAGATACGCAGTATTTT.

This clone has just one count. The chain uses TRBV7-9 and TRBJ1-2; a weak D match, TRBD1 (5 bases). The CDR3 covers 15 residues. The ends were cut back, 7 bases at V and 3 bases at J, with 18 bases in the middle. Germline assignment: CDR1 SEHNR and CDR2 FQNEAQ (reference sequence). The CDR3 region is CASNRDGGVDYGYTF. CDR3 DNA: TGTGCCAGCAACAGAGATGGGGGGGTGGACTATGGCTACACCTTC.

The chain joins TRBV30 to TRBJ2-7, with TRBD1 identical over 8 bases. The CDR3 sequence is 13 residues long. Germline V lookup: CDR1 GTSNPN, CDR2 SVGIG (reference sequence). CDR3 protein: CAADRAFSHEQYV. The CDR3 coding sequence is TGTGCCGCGGACAGGGCCTTCTCCCACGAGCAGTACGTC.

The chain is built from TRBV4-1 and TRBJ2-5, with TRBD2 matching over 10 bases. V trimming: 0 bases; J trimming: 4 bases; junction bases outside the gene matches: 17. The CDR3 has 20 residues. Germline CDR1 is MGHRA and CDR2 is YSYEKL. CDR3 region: CASSQDVLGSGRAVTETQYF. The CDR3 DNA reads TGCGCCAGCAGCCAAGATGTACTTGGGAGCGGGAGGGCCGTGACAGAGACCCAGTACTTC.

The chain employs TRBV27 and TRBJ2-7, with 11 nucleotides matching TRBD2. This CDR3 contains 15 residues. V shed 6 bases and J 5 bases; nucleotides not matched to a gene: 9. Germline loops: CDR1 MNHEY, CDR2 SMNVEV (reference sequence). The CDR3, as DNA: TGTGCCAGCAGATCAACTAGCGGGAGTTTGGACGAGCAGTACGTC. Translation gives CASRSTSGSLDEQYV.

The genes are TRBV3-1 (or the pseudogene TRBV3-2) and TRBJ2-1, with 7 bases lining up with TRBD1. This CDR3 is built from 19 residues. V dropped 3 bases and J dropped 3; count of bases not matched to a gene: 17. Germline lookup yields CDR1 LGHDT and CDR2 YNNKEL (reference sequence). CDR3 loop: CASSHGAHRGLSLYNEQFF. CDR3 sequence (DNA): TGTGCCAGCAGCCACGGAGCCCACAGGGGCCTGTCCCTCTACAATGAGCAGTTCTTC.

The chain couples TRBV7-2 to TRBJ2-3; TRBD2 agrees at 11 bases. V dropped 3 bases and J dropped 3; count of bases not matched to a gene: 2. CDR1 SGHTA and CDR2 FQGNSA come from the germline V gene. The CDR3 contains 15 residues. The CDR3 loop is CASSFGLAGTDTQYF. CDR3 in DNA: TGTGCCAGCAGCTTTGGACTAGCGGGTACAGATACGCAGTATTTT.

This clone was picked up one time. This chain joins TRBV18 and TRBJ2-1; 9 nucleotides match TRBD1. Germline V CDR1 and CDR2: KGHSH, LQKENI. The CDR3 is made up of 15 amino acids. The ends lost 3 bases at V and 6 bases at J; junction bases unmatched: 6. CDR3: CASSPRDRVSNEQFF. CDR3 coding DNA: TGTGCCAGCTCACCCCGGGACAGGGTATCCAATGAGCAGTTCTTC.

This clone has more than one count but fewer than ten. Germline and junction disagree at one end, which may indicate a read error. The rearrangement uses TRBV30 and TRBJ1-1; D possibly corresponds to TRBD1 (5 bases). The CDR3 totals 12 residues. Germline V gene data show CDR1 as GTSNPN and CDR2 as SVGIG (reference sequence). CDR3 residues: CAWNLGTGPAWF. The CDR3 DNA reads TGTGCCTGGAACCTTGGTACAGGCCCGGCGTGGTTT.

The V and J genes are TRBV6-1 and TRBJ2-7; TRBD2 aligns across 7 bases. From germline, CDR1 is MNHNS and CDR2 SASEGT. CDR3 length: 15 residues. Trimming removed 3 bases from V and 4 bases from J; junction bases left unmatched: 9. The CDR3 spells CASSDPTSLGYEQYV. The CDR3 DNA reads TGTGCCAGCAGTGATCCGACTAGCTTAGGGTACGAGCAGTACGTC.

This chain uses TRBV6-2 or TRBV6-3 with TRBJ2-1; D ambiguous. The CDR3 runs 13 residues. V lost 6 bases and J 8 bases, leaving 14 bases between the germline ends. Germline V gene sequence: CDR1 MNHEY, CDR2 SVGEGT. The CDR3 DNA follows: TGTGCCAGCAGCCCCACCGGTAGTCATGAGCAGTTCTTC. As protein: CASSPTGSHEQFF.

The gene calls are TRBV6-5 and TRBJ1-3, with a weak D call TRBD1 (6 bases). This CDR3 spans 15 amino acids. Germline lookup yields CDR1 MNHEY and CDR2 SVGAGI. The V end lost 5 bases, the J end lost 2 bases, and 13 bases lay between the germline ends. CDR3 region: CASSTPTGTGNTIYF. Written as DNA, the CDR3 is TGTGCCAGCAGTACCCCCACAGGGACTGGAAACACCATATATTTT.

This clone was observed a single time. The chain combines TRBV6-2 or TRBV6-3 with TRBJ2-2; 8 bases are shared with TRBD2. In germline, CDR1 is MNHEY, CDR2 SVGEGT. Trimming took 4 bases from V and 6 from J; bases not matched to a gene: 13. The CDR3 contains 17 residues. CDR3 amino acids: CASSSLPSGRKSGELFF. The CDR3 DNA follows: TGTGCCAGCAGTTCCCTCCCCAGCGGGAGAAAGTCCGGGGAGCTGTTTTTT.

CDR3 coding DNA: TGTGCCAGCAGCTTTGGGACTAAGAACACAGATACGCAGTATTTT. Amino acids: CASSFGTKNTDTQYF. V and J are TRBV7-9 and TRBJ2-3; 7 bases match TRBD2. Trimming cost V 3 bases and J 2 bases; bases outside gene matches: 5. CDR3 size: 15 residues. The germline V gene has CDR1 SEHNR and CDR2 FQNEAQ (reference sequence).

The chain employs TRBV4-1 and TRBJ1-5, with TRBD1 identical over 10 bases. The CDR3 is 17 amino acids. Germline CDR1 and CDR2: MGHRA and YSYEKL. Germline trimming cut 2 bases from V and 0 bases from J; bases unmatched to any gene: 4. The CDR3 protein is CASSQHGTGVSNQPQHF. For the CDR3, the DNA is TGCGCCAGCAGCCAACATGGGACAGGGGTTAGCAATCAGCCCCAGCATTTT.

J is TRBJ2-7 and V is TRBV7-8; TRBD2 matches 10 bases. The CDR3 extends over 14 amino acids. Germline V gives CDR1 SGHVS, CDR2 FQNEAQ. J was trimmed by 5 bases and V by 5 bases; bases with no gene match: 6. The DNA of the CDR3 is TGTGCCAGCAGCCCAGCGGGAGGGCCTCACGAGCAGTACGTC. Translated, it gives CASSPAGGPHEQYV.

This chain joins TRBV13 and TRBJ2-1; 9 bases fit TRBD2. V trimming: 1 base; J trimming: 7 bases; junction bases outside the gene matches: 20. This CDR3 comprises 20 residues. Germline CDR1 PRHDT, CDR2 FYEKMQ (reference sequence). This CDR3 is CASSLVIPGGRAIIGNEQFF. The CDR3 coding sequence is TGTGCCAGCAGCTTAGTAATACCGGGCGGGAGGGCCATTATTGGAAATGAGCAGTTCTTC.

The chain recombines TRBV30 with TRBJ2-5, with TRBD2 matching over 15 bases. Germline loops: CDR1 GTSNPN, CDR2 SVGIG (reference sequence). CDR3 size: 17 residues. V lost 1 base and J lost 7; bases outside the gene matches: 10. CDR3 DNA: TGTGCCTGGAGTGCCTCACTCGGGACTAGCGGGAGGCCGACCCAGTACTTC. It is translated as CAWSASLGTSGRPTQYF.

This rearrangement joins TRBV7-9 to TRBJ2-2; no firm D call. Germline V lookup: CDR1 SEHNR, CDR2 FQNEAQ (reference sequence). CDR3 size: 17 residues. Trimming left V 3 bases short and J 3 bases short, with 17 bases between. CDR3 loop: CASSFRLGLPYTGELFF. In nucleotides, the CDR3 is TGTGCCAGCAGCTTTCGTCTTGGTCTACCCTACACCGGGGAGCTGTTTTTT.

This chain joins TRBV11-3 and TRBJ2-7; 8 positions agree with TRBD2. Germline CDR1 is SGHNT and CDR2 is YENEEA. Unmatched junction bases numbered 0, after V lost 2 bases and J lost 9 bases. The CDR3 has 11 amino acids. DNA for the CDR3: TGTGCCAGCAGCTTAACTAGCGGGCAGTACGTC. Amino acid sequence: CASSLTSGQYV.